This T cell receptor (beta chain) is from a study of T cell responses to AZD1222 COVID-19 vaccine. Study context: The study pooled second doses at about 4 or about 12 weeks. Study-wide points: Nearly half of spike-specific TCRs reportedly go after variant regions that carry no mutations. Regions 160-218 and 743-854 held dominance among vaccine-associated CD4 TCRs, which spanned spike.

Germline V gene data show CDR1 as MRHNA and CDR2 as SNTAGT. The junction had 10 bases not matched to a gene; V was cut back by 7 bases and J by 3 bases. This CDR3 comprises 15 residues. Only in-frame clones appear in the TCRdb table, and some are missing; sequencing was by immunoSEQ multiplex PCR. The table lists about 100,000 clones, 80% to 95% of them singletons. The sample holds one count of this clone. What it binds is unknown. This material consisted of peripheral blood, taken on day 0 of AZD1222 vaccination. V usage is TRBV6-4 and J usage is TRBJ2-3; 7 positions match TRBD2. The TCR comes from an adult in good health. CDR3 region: CASIPGEGLTDTQYF. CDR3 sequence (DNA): TGTGCCAGCATCCCGGGGGAGGGCCTTACAGATACGCAGTATTTT.